These 9 T cell receptor beta chains were all obtained from the same sample, sequenced in a study of blood T cell repertoires in COVID-19. Profiled with immunoSEQ multiplex PCR; TCRdb holds only in-frame clones, not every one. The sample lists about 110,000 clones; around 80% were seen once. The sequencing sample was made of peripheral blood. The source of these receptors is a man older than 75 with COVID-19, enrolled during active disease.

The chain links TRBV11-2 to TRBJ2-2; 7 bases agree with TRBD2. The CDR3 runs to 15 residues. Germline V lookup: CDR1 SGHAT, CDR2 FQNNGV. V gave up 7 bases and J gave up 5 bases; unmatched junction bases: 10. The CDR3 reads CASIPGRGETGELFF. The DNA for the CDR3 is TGTGCCAGCATTCCGGGACGGGGGGAAACCGGGGAGCTGTTTTTT.

This chain uses TRBV7-3 with TRBJ1-1, with TRBD1 as a possible D gene (5 bases). This CDR3 has 14 amino acids. Germline values: CDR1 SGHTA, CDR2 FQGTGA. V lost 8 bases, J lost 0 bases, and 13 bases lay in between. The CDR3 nucleotides are TGTGCCAGCTCCCTAGGGGCAATGAACACTGAAGCTTTCTTT. Translation: CASSLGAMNTEAFF.

The CDR3 sequence is CASSLTLGAGPTGELFF. DNA for the CDR3: TGTGCCAGCAGCCTCACTCTTGGGGCGGGGCCGACCGGGGAGCTGTTTTTT. The V call is TRBV21-1, the J call TRBJ2-2; the D call in the table, TRBD2, was not verified against the DNA. TRBV21-1 is a pseudogene. The CDR3 has 17 residues.

Note on this clone: The same CDR3 can be traced to other DNA sequences in this sample. The V call is TRBV7-9, the J call TRBJ2-5; 9 bases are shared with TRBD1. The germline gives CDR1 SEHNR, CDR2 FQNEAQ (reference sequence). CDR3 length: 15 residues. With V trimmed by 5 bases and J by 2 bases, 6 bases remained unmatched. The CDR3 DNA sequence: TGTGCCAGCAGCCTGGGGACAGGGTTTCAAGAGACCCAGTACTTC. Encoded protein: CASSLGTGFQETQYF.

This chain uses TRBV7-2 with TRBJ2-1, with D possibly being TRBD2 (5 bases). This CDR3 contains 12 residues. The V and J ends lost 3 bases and 12 bases respectively, with 12 bases between them. CDR1 is SGHTA and CDR2 is FQGNSA in the germline V gene. CDR3 in amino acids: CASSFNLAWQFF. The CDR3 region has the DNA TGTGCCAGCAGCTTCAACCTAGCCTGGCAGTTCTTC.

The chain carries TRBV6-6 and TRBJ2-5, with 9 nucleotides matching TRBD2. The CDR3 is made up of 15 amino acids. Germline assignment: CDR1 MNHNY and CDR2 SVGAGI (reference sequence). V shed 5 bases and J 5 bases; nucleotides not matched to a gene: 9. Here the CDR3 reads CASSRLAGVRETQYF. The CDR3 DNA sequence: TGTGCCAGCAGTCGATTAGCGGGAGTACGGGAGACCCAGTACTTC.

This clone was observed a few times. The chain employs TRBV14 and TRBJ2-1, with a possible D match to TRBD2 (7 bases). The V and J ends lost 4 bases and 4 bases respectively, with 17 bases between them. The CDR3 consists of 16 residues. Germline lookup yields CDR1 SGHDN and CDR2 FVKESK. DNA for the CDR3: TGTGCCAGCAGCCCACAGGCGGGGGCTGATTACAATGAGCAGTTCTTC. Its protein is CASSPQAGADYNEQFF.

The gene calls are TRBV3-1 (or the pseudogene TRBV3-2) and TRBJ2-3; no firm D call. Germline V CDR1 and CDR2: LGHDT, YNNKEL (reference sequence). This CDR3 region has 13 residues. V dropped 1 base and J dropped 3 bases, with 5 bases sitting between them. CDR3 region: CASSQANTDTQYF. Written as DNA, the CDR3 is TGTGCCAGCAGCCAAGCCAATACAGATACGCAGTATTTT.

This clone was recorded only once. The chain has TRBV6-1 and TRBJ2-7, with TRBD1 matching over 9 bases. The V gene end was trimmed by 4 bases and the J gene end by 3 bases; junction bases not matched to a gene: 4. This CDR3 comprises 14 residues. CDR1 and CDR2 from the germline V gene are MNHNS and SASEGT. The CDR3 is CASSVGQGNYEQYF. In DNA form, the CDR3 reads TGTGCCAGCAGTGTGGGACAGGGCAACTACGAGCAGTACTTC.